This TCR beta chain was found in a study of blood T cell repertoires in COVID-19. Study overall: Some COVID-19 samples were acute and others convalescent; all came from the United States, Italy and Spain.

Original methodology: Quantification of nucleated cells was approximated via reference gene primer amplification. Generated by immunoSEQ multiplex PCR, the TCRdb table keeps only in-frame clones and is missing some. That table supplies the V and J calls and clone size; D and trimming were determined from the DNA. The table records around 140,000 clones, roughly 90% of them present only once. This clone was recorded once. The sample was peripheral blood. The TCR comes from an older man with acute or convalescent COVID-19.

The CDR3 coding sequence is TGTGCCAGCAGGACCCTGGGGGGGGAAGAAAGCTATGTGTGGACCTTC. Protein: CASRTLGGEESYVWTF. The rearrangement uses TRBV7-9 and TRBJ1-2; weak D call: TRBD1 (5 bases). Germline-derived CDR1 and CDR2 are SEHNR and FQNEAQ (reference sequence). The V end lost 6 bases, the J end lost 14 bases, and 31 bases lay between the germline ends. This CDR3 is 16 amino acids long.